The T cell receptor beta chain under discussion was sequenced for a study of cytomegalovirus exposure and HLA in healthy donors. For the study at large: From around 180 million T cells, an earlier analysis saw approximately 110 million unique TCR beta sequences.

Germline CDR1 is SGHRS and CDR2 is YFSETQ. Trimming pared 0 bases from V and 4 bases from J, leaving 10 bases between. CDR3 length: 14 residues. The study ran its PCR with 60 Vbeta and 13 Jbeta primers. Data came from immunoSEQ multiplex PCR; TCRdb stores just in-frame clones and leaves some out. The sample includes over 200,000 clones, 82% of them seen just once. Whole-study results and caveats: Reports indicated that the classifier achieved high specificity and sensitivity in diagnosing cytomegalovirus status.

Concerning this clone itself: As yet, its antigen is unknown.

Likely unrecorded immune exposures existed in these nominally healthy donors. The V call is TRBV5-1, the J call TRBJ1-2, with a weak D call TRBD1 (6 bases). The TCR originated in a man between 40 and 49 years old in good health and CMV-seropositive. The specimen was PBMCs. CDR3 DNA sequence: TGCGCCAGCAGCTTGGATCAGGGGTCCTATGGCTACACCTTC. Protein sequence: CASSLDQGSYGYTF.